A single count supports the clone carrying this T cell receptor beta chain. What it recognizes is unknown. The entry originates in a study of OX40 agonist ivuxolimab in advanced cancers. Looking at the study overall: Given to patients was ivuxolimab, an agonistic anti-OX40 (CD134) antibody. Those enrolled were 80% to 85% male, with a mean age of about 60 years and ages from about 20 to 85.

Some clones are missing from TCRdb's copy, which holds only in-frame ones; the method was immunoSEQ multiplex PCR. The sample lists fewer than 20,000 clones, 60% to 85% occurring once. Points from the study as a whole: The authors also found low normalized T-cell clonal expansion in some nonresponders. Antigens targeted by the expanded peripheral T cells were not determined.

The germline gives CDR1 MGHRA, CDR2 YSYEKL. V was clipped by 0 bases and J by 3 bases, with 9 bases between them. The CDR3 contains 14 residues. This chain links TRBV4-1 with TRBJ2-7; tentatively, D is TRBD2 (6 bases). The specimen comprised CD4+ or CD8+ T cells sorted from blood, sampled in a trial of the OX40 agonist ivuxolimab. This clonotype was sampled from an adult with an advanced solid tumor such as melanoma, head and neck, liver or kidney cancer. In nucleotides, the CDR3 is TGCGCCAGCAGCCAAGAGGCGGGGAGCTACGAGCAGTACTTC. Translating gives CASSQEAGSYEQYF.